These 7 T cell receptor beta chains were all obtained from the same sample, sequenced in a study of shared clonotypes between healthy human individuals. The naive CD8 subset, CD45RO-negative cells positively selected for CCR7, excluded terminally differentiated effector memory CD45RA+ cells. The assay was immunoSEQ multiplex PCR, and TCRdb's table has in-frame clones only and misses some. The profile covers a few hundred thousand clones, with around 95% appearing a single time and 0.085% to 0.11% taken by the ten largest. Sample: naive CD8+ T cells sorted from blood. These receptors came from a young woman in good health.

This chain connects TRBV9 to TRBJ2-5; no reliable D call. Germline V gene lookup returns CDR1 SGDLS and CDR2 YYNGEE. The CDR3 totals 15 residues. V was shortened by 0 bases and J by 4 bases, with 13 bases between the two germline ends. CDR3 in amino acids: CASSVALLGGETQYF. The CDR3 DNA follows: TGTGCCAGCAGCGTAGCCCTCTTGGGTGGAGAGACCCAGTACTTC.

A remark on this clone: Within the sample, other DNA sequences also encode this same CDR3. V is TRBV6-5 and J is TRBJ2-7; D may match TRBD1 or TRBD2 (6 bases each). CDR3 length: 14 amino acids. Germline CDR1 is MNHEY and CDR2 is SVGAGI. V was clipped by 3 bases and J by 4 bases, with 13 bases between them. In nucleotides, the CDR3 is TGTGCCAGCAGTTATGGTCAGGGGAGGTACGAGCAGTACTTC. Its protein is CASSYGQGRYEQYF.

V gene TRBV7-8 combines with J gene TRBJ1-2; D is perhaps TRBD1 (5 bases). Trimming took off 2 bases at V and 4 bases at J, with 14 bases between the two ends. The CDR3 runs 15 residues. Germline V gene sequence: CDR1 SGHVS, CDR2 FQNEAQ. CDR3 coding DNA: TGTGCCAGCAGCTTACCGGGGGACTTAAGCTATGGCTACACCTTC. Translated: CASSLPGDLSYGYTF.

The chain recombines TRBV5-1 with TRBJ1-1; 10 bases are a match to TRBD1. The germline V gene encodes CDR1 SGHRS and CDR2 YFSETQ. V gave up 4 bases and J gave up 0 bases; unmatched junction bases: 3. CDR3 length equals 15 residues. CDR3 amino acids: CASSGTGAMNTEAFF. As DNA, the CDR3 is TGCGCCAGCAGCGGGACAGGGGCCATGAACACTGAAGCTTTCTTT. Complete variable domain (other parts from reference TRBV5-1 and TRBJ1-1): KAGVTQTPRYLIKTRGQQVTLSCSPISGHRSVSWYQQTPGQGLQFLFEYFSETQRNKGNFPGRFSGRQFSNSRSEMNVSTLELGDSALYLCASSGTGAMNTEAFFGQGTRLTVV.

The chain combines TRBV5-1 with TRBJ2-5, with TRBD2 identical over 10 bases. J lost 5 bases, V lost 4 bases, and 2 bases had no gene match. CDR3 size: 13 residues. CDR1 and CDR2 from the germline V gene are SGHRS and YFSETQ. DNA for the CDR3: TGCGCCAGCAGCATGACTAGCGGGGAGACCCAGTACTTC. Its protein product is CASSMTSGETQYF.

The J gene is TRBJ2-1, the V gene TRBV15; maybe TRBD2 (5 bases). CDR1 is LNHNV and CDR2 is YYDKDF in the germline V gene (reference sequence). Trimming stripped 2 bases from V and 7 bases from J, with 12 bases between. The CDR3 is 14 residues long. For the CDR3, the DNA is TGTGCCACCAGCAGAAAGGCTGGACTGAATGAGCAGTTCTTC. This encodes CATSRKAGLNEQFF. Supplemented by reference TRBV15 and TRBJ2-1, the full variable domain reads DAMVIQNPRYQVTQFGKPVTLSCSQTLNHNVMYWYQQKSSQAPKLLFHYYDKDFNNEADTPDNFQSRRPNTSFCFLDIRSPGLGDTAMYLCATSRKAGLNEQFFGPGTRLTVL.

The chain recombines TRBV29-1 with TRBJ2-2; 7 nucleotides agree with TRBD1. Germline CDR1 is SQVTM and CDR2 is ANQGSEA. V shed 6 bases, J shed 5 bases, and the junction held 9 bases outside the gene matches. The CDR3 consists of 14 residues. In nucleotides, the CDR3 is TGCAGCGTCCGAACAGGGGATGGAACCGGGGAGCTGTTTTTT. This gives the protein CSVRTGDGTGELFF.